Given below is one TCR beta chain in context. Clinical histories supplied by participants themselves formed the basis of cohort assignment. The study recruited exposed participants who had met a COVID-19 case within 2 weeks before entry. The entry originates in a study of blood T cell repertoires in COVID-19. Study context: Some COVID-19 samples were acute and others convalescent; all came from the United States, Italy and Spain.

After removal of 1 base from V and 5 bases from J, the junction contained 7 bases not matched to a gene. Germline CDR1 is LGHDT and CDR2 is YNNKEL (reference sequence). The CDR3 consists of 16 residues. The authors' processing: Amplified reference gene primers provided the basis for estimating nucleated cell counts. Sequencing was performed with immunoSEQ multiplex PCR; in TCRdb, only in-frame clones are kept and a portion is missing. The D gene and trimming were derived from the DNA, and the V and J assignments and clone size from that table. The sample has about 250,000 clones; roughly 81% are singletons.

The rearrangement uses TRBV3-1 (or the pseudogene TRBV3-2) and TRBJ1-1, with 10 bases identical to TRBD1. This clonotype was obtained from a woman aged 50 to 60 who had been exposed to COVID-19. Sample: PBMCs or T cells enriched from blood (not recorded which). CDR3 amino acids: CASSQGQGARGTEAFF. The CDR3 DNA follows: TGTGCCAGCAGCCAAGGACAGGGGGCGCGTGGGACTGAAGCTTTCTTT.